Only a few counts were recorded for the clone carrying this TCR beta chain. As yet, its antigen is unknown. Every single donor gave one heparinised blood draw, and these averaged about 120 mL. CD4+ cells of the naive, central memory, regulatory and stem cell-like memory types were sorted via CD45RO/CCR7/CD25/CD127/CD95/CD27. cDNA synthesis used the whole RNA isolate, giving expressed TCRB sequences. Clones were read by immunoSEQ multiplex PCR, and TCRdb kept only the in-frame ones, dropping some. This table has almost 350,000 clones, roughly 8% appearing once. This entry belongs to a study of beta chain features in type 1 diabetes. Overall study findings and caveats: Patients with Type 1 diabetes showed moderately but significantly shorter TCRB CDR3s in all four CD4+ subsets.

The ends were cut back, 3 bases at V and 3 bases at J, with 8 bases in the middle. Germline lookup yields CDR1 ENHRY and CDR2 SYGVKD. This CDR3 spans 13 amino acids. The chain has TRBV10-3 and TRBJ2-5; tentatively, D is TRBD2 (5 bases). The TCR originated in a young woman in good health. Specimen: central memory CD4+ T cells from blood. CDR3: CAISDRGKETQYF. The DNA of the CDR3 is TGTGCCATCAGTGACCGGGGAAAAGAGACCCAGTACTTC.